These T cell receptor beta chains were read from a single sample in a study of beta chain features in type 1 diabetes. The repertoire was sequenced with immunoSEQ multiplex PCR; TCRdb's copy has only in-frame clones and lacks some. The sample lists tens of thousands of clones; roughly 45% were seen once. Sequencing input: stem cell memory CD4+ T cells from blood. The source is a man younger than 45 with type 1 diabetes. Each CDR3 is given with its conserved first and last residue. D genes are given only for firm matches. Clone size, where shown, is once, few, many, or a class for clones that have expanded.

abundance	j_gene	d_gene	v_gene	CDR3nt	CDR3aa
-	TRBJ1-4	TRBD1	TRBV5-1	TGCGCCAGCAGCTTCACGGGACAGTCCAATGAAAAACTGTTTTTT	CASSFTGQSNEKLFF
-	TRBJ1-4	TRBD1	TRBV15	TGTGCCACCAGCAGAGGGGACAGTCCTAATGAAAAACTGTTTTTT	CATSRGDSPNEKLFF
-	TRBJ2-7	-	TRBV6-5	TGTGCCAGCAGTTACTCGGTGACCAGGCCGGCCTACGAGCAGTACTTC	CASSYSVTRPAYEQYF
-	TRBJ2-7	-	TRBV18	TGTGCCAGCTCCCCCGTCGGGGATAGAGACGAGCAGTACTTC	CASSPVGDRDEQYF
-	TRBJ2-1	TRBD2	TRBV4-3	TGCGCCAGCAGCCAAGAGCCGGGACTAGCGGGAGTAGGTGAGCAGTTCTTC	CASSQEPGLAGVGEQFF
-	TRBJ1-4	TRBD1	TRBV6-5	TGTGCCAGCAGTTACTTGACAGGGGTAGGAAAACTGTTTTTT	CASSYLTGVGKLFF
-	TRBJ2-7	-	TRBV11-2	TGTGCCAGCGCTCCTGTGGGCCGGGAGTACCTCCCCTACGAGCAGTACTTC	CASAPVGREYLPYEQYF
-	TRBJ2-1	TRBD2	TRBV28	TGTGCCAGCAGCCCCCTGGCCACTAGCGGGAGTACGTATGAGCAGTTCTTC	CASSPLATSGSTYEQFF
-	TRBJ1-2	TRBD1	TRBV7-2	TGTGCCAGCAGCTTACAAGGGGGCCCCAACTATGGCTACACCTTC	CASSLQGGPNYGYTF
-	TRBJ1-1	-	TRBV2	TGTGCCAGCAGTGAAGAAGTTCTGGGCTCTGAAGCTTTCTTT	CASSEEVLGSEAFF
few	TRBJ2-2	-	TRBV6-5	TGTGCCAGCAACCTTGGCGGGGCGAACACCGGGGAGCTGTTTTTT	CASNLGGANTGELFF